This record covers a single T cell receptor (beta chain). Other DNA sequences in this specimen translate into the identical CDR3. V was pared by 3 bases and J by 2 bases, with 4 bases of the junction left unmatched. Germline-derived CDR1 and CDR2 are LNHDA and SQIVND (reference sequence). This CDR3 contains 15 residues. The sample is drawn from a study of blood T cell repertoires in COVID-19. Study-wide background: Acute and convalescent COVID-19 specimens originated in the United States, Italy and Spain. Nucleic acid was either cDNA or gDNA, and it came from T cells, B-cell-depleted T cells, or PBMCs.

Per the original data handling: Nucleated cell number was recorded as an estimate derived from reference gene primer amplification. Only in-frame clones appear in the TCRdb table, and some are missing; sequencing was by immunoSEQ multiplex PCR. The V and J calls and clone size were taken over from that table, and D and trimming were inferred from the DNA. The table has about 120,000 clones, 79% seen once. Sequenced: peripheral blood. The source of this sequence is an elderly woman with acute or convalescent COVID-19. The chain combines TRBV19 with TRBJ2-7; 10 bases line up with TRBD1. The CDR3 coding sequence is TGTGCCAGTAGTATTGGACAGGGGGGAACCTACGAGCAGTACTTC. Translated, it gives CASSIGQGGTYEQYF.